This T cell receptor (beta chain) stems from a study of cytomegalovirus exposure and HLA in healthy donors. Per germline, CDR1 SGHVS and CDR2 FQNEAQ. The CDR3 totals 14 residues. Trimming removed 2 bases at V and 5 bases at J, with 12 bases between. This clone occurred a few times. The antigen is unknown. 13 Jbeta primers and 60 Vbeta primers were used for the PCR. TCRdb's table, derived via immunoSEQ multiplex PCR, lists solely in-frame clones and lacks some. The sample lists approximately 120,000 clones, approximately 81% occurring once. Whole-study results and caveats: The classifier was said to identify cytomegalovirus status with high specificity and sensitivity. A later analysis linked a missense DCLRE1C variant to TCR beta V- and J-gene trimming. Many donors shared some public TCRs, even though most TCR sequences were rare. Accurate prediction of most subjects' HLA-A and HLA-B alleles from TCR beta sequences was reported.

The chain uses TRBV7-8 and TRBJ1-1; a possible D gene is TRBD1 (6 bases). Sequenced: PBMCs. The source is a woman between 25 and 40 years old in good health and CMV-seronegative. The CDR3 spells CASSLPGEGTEAFF. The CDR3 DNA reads TGTGCCAGCAGCTTACCAGGGGAGGGAACTGAAGCTTTCTTT.